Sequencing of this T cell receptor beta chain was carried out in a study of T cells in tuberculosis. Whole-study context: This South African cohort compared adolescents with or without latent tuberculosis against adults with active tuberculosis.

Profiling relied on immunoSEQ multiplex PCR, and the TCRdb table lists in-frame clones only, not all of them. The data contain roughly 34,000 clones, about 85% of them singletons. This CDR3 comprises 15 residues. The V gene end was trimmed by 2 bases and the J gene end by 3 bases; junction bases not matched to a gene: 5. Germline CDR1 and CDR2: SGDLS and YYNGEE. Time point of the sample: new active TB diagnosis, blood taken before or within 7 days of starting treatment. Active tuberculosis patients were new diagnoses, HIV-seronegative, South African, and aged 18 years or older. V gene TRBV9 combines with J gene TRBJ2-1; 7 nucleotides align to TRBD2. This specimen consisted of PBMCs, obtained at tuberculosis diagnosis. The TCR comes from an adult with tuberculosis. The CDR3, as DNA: TGTGCCAGCAGCGTTCAGTCTAGCGGCTACAATGAGCAGTTCTTC. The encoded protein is CASSVQSSGYNEQFF.